This TCR beta chain derives from a study of OX40 agonist ivuxolimab in advanced cancers. Findings and limits, study-wide: Fewer expanded clones were found on average in CD4+ than in CD8+ T cells.

Using immunoSEQ multiplex PCR, the repertoire was profiled, and TCRdb retains in-frame clones only, with some absent. The sample gives about 67,000 clones, 75% to 85% of which show up once; approximately 8% is in the top ten. Autoimmune disease history or systemic immunosuppression led to patient exclusion. Comment on this clone: As yet, its antigen is unknown.

CDR1 is SQVTM, CDR2 ANQGSEA, per germline. The V segment lost 6 bases and the J segment 4 bases; nucleotides outside the gene matches: 13. The CDR3 loop spans 15 amino acids. This chain links TRBV29-1 with TRBJ2-7, with 9 bases aligning to TRBD1. Sequences were derived from CD4+ or CD8+ T cells sorted from blood, sampled in a trial of the OX40 agonist ivuxolimab. This TCR was recovered from an adult with an advanced solid tumor such as melanoma, head and neck, liver or kidney cancer. The CDR3 nucleotides are TGCAGCGTGGGGACAGGGCTCCTTTCACCATACGAGCAGTACTTC. Translation: CSVGTGLLSPYEQYF.